A selection of T cell receptor beta chains follows, all from one sample in a study of blood T cells in healthy people across ages. From the 5' RACE reads, TCRdb called clonotypes with MiXCR, one entry per CDR3 protein. Here the sample spans about 680,000 distinct CDR3 sequences, around 49% being singletons. Sequenced material: blood. These receptors came from a woman aged 60 to 75 in good health. CDR3s include the opening cysteine and the closing phenylalanine or tryptophan. A D gene is named only where the DNA matches it firmly. The size of a clone is reported for some rows only, either as once, few or many, or as a class for expanded clones.

j_call: TRBJ2-7
v_call: TRBV18
d_call: TRBD2
cdr3_length: 18
clone_size: .
cdr3_nt: TGTGCCAGCTCACCAATTCGGGCTAGCGGGAGTAGCTTGAACGAGCAGTACTTC
cdr3_aa: CASSPIRASGSSLNEQYF

j_call: TRBJ2-7
v_call: TRBV20-1
d_call: .
cdr3_length: 11
clone_size: .
cdr3_nt: TGCAGTGCTAAACGGGGGACCGAGCAGTACTTC
cdr3_aa: CSAKRGTEQYF

j_call: TRBJ2-3
v_call: TRBV6-6
d_call: .
cdr3_length: 17
clone_size: once
cdr3_nt: TGTGCCAGCAAGGTCGGCCTCACCAACCTTAACACAGATACGCAGTATTTT
cdr3_aa: CASKVGLTNLNTDTQYF

j_call: TRBJ2-5
v_call: TRBV20-1
d_call: TRBD1
cdr3_length: 13
clone_size: few
cdr3_nt: TGCAGTGCTAGACCAGGGGGCGTGGAGACCCAGTACTTC
cdr3_aa: CSARPGGVETQYF

j_call: TRBJ1-4
v_call: TRBV4-3
d_call: TRBD1
cdr3_length: 18
clone_size: .
cdr3_nt: TGCGCCAGCAGCCAAGATTCCGGTATTGGGACAGGGCCTGAAGAACTGTTTTTT
cdr3_aa: CASSQDSGIGTGPEELFF

j_call: TRBJ2-1
v_call: TRBV5-5
d_call: .
cdr3_length: 16
clone_size: .
cdr3_nt: TGTGCCAGCAGCCGGACTGGGGGAACGCTCTACAATGAGCAGTTCTTC
cdr3_aa: CASSRTGGTLYNEQFF

j_call: TRBJ2-2
v_call: TRBV11-2
d_call: .
cdr3_length: 16
clone_size: .
cdr3_nt: TGTGCCAGCAGCTTAGGACAGGCGACCTACACCGGGGAGCTGTTTTTT
cdr3_aa: CASSLGQATYTGELFF

j_call: TRBJ1-6
v_call: TRBV12-3/TRBV12-4
d_call: .
cdr3_length: 16
clone_size: .
cdr3_nt: TGTGCCAGCAGCTTCCATAGGATCAGATATAATTCACCCCTCCACTTT
cdr3_aa: CASSFHRIRYNSPLHF

j_call: TRBJ1-1
v_call: TRBV20-1
d_call: .
cdr3_length: 13
clone_size: .
cdr3_nt: TGCAGTGCTATACGTCGAATGAACACTGAAGCTTTCTTT
cdr3_aa: CSAIRRMNTEAFF

j_call: TRBJ2-5
v_call: TRBV20-1
d_call: .
cdr3_length: 14
clone_size: .
cdr3_nt: TGCAGTGCTATCCGACAGTGGATACAAGAGACCCAGTACTTC
cdr3_aa: CSAIRQWIQETQYF

j_call: TRBJ1-2
v_call: TRBV4-1
d_call: TRBD1
cdr3_length: 15
clone_size: .
cdr3_nt: TGCGCCAGCAGCCAAGTGGGACAGGGGAATAAGGGCTACACCTTC
cdr3_aa: CASSQVGQGNKGYTF

j_call: TRBJ2-5
v_call: TRBV7-3
d_call: .
cdr3_length: 13
clone_size: .
cdr3_nt: TGTGCCAGCGGCATGGCAGTGGGAGAGACCCAGTACTTC
cdr3_aa: CASGMAVGETQYF

j_call: TRBJ2-1
v_call: TRBV10-3
d_call: TRBD2
cdr3_length: 14
clone_size: .
cdr3_nt: TGTGCCATCAGTGATCTAGCGGGAGGGGATGAGCAGTTCTTC
cdr3_aa: CAISDLAGGDEQFF

j_call: TRBJ2-7
v_call: TRBV20-1
d_call: TRBD1
cdr3_length: 14
clone_size: .
cdr3_nt: TGCAGTGCCAGAGGACAGGGGGTTTACTACGAGCAGTACTTC
cdr3_aa: CSARGQGVYYEQYF

j_call: TRBJ2-1
v_call: TRBV25-1
d_call: .
cdr3_length: 17
clone_size: .
cdr3_nt: TGTGCCAGCAGTGATCCCATCTCACCGAGCCCCTACAATGAGCAGTTCTTC
cdr3_aa: CASSDPISPSPYNEQFF

j_call: TRBJ1-2
v_call: TRBV28
d_call: .
cdr3_length: 15
clone_size: many
cdr3_nt: TGTGCCAGCAGTTTTCGGACAGCCGGGGACTATGGCTACACCTTC
cdr3_aa: CASSFRTAGDYGYTF

j_call: TRBJ2-5
v_call: TRBV12-3/TRBV12-4
d_call: TRBD1
cdr3_length: 14
clone_size: few
cdr3_nt: TGTGCCAGCAGTTTGACCAGGGGGACGGAGACCCAGTACTTC
cdr3_aa: CASSLTRGTETQYF

j_call: TRBJ2-1
v_call: TRBV7-9
d_call: .
cdr3_length: 16
clone_size: few
cdr3_nt: TGTGCCAGCAGCTTCAAGCGGCCTAGCTCCTACAATGAGCAGTTCTTC
cdr3_aa: CASSFKRPSSYNEQFF

j_call: TRBJ1-2
v_call: TRBV20-1
d_call: TRBD1
cdr3_length: 12
clone_size: few
cdr3_nt: TGCAGCTCTATTGGACAGGACTATGGCTACACCTTC
cdr3_aa: CSSIGQDYGYTF

j_call: TRBJ2-3
v_call: TRBV7-2
d_call: .
cdr3_length: 15
clone_size: .
cdr3_nt: TGTGCCAGTAGCTTAGTGGGGGGCCCCGCAGATACGCAGTATTTT
cdr3_aa: CASSLVGGPADTQYF

j_call: TRBJ2-1
v_call: TRBV20-1
d_call: TRBD2
cdr3_length: 17
clone_size: .
cdr3_nt: TGCAGTGCTAGGTTGGTAGCGGGAGACCCGAGTTCCAATGAGCAGTTCTTC
cdr3_aa: CSARLVAGDPSSNEQFF

j_call: TRBJ2-7
v_call: TRBV25-1
d_call: TRBD1
cdr3_length: 14
clone_size: .
cdr3_nt: TGTGCCAGCAAGGGGACAGACTACTCCTACGAGCAGTACTTC
cdr3_aa: CASKGTDYSYEQYF

j_call: TRBJ1-2
v_call: TRBV10-3
d_call: TRBD1
cdr3_length: 14
clone_size: .
cdr3_nt: TGTGCCATCTGGACAGGCTGGGGTAACTATGGCTACACCTTC
cdr3_aa: CAIWTGWGNYGYTF

j_call: TRBJ2-1
v_call: TRBV27
d_call: TRBD2
cdr3_length: 15
clone_size: few
cdr3_nt: TGTGCCAGCAGTTTATTACTAGCGGGGAACAATGAGCAGTTCTTC
cdr3_aa: CASSLLLAGNNEQFF

j_call: TRBJ1-2
v_call: TRBV9
d_call: .
cdr3_length: 17
clone_size: few
cdr3_nt: TGTGCCAGCAGCTCCCGGGACGGAATTACCACTAACTATGGCTACACCTTC
cdr3_aa: CASSSRDGITTNYGYTF

j_call: TRBJ2-1
v_call: TRBV10-3
d_call: TRBD1
cdr3_length: 13
clone_size: few
cdr3_nt: TGTGCCATCAGAGGACAGGGGGGTTATGAGCAGTTCTTC
cdr3_aa: CAIRGQGGYEQFF

j_call: TRBJ2-7
v_call: TRBV7-9
d_call: .
cdr3_length: 15
clone_size: .
cdr3_nt: TGTGCCAGCAGCTTAGTGGCTGTTGGTCTCAATGAGCAGTACTTC
cdr3_aa: CASSLVAVGLNEQYF

j_call: TRBJ1-6
v_call: TRBV12-3/TRBV12-4
d_call: TRBD1
cdr3_length: 15
clone_size: .
cdr3_nt: TGTGCCAGCAGTGCAGGGGGTTCCTATAATTCACCCCTCCACTTT
cdr3_aa: CASSAGGSYNSPLHF

j_call: TRBJ1-4
v_call: TRBV18
d_call: .
cdr3_length: 16
clone_size: few
cdr3_nt: TGTGCCAGCTCCCCATCCGGAGGGACAACTAATGAAAAACTGTTTTTT
cdr3_aa: CASSPSGGTTNEKLFF

j_call: TRBJ1-2
v_call: TRBV2
d_call: TRBD1
cdr3_length: 16
clone_size: .
cdr3_nt: TGTGCCAGCAGTGAAGCGTCAGGGGGCGCCGGCTATGGCTACACCTTC
cdr3_aa: CASSEASGGAGYGYTF

j_call: TRBJ2-1
v_call: TRBV11-2
d_call: TRBD2
cdr3_length: 18
clone_size: few
cdr3_nt: TGTGCCAGCAGCTCCCGACTAGCGGGACAAGGGAGGGCCAATGAGCAGTTCTTC
cdr3_aa: CASSSRLAGQGRANEQFF

j_call: TRBJ2-7
v_call: TRBV2
d_call: .
cdr3_length: 13
clone_size: .
cdr3_nt: TGTGCCAGCAGTGTCGAGAGGTTGAAGGAGCAGTACTTC
cdr3_aa: CASSVERLKEQYF

j_call: TRBJ1-1
v_call: TRBV20-1
d_call: .
cdr3_length: 14
clone_size: .
cdr3_nt: TGCAGTGCTAGGGAGCGTCGGGGGAACACTGAAGCTTTCTTT
cdr3_aa: CSARERRGNTEAFF

j_call: TRBJ2-3
v_call: TRBV30
d_call: TRBD1
cdr3_length: 14
clone_size: once
cdr3_nt: TGTGCCTGGAGTCTCACAGGGGGCACAGATACGCAGTATTTT
cdr3_aa: CAWSLTGGTDTQYF

j_call: TRBJ2-1
v_call: TRBV7-2
d_call: .
cdr3_length: 12
clone_size: once
cdr3_nt: TGTGCCAGCAGCGGCAGACCCTACGAGCAGTTCTTC
cdr3_aa: CASSGRPYEQFF

j_call: TRBJ1-6
v_call: TRBV4-2
d_call: .
cdr3_length: 17
clone_size: .
cdr3_nt: TGTGCCAGCAGCCAAGATATAGACAGCTCCTATAATTCACCCCTCCACTTT
cdr3_aa: CASSQDIDSSYNSPLHF

j_call: TRBJ2-7
v_call: TRBV28
d_call: .
cdr3_length: 15
clone_size: .
cdr3_nt: TGTGCCAGCAGTACGAGGGCTAGCGCTGCCTACGAGCAGTACTTC
cdr3_aa: CASSTRASAAYEQYF

j_call: TRBJ1-1
v_call: TRBV5-1
d_call: .
cdr3_length: 14
clone_size: many
cdr3_nt: TGCGCCAGCAGCTTAGTCCCGGAGAACACTGAAGCTTTCTTT
cdr3_aa: CASSLVPENTEAFF

j_call: TRBJ2-1
v_call: TRBV29-1
d_call: .
cdr3_length: 8
clone_size: many
cdr3_nt: TGCAGCGCCGGTGAGCAGTTCTTC
cdr3_aa: CSAGEQFF

j_call: TRBJ2-5
v_call: TRBV28
d_call: .
cdr3_length: 14
clone_size: .
cdr3_nt: TGTGCCAGCAGCCTCTCGGCAGGGGCAGAGACCCAGTACTTC
cdr3_aa: CASSLSAGAETQYF

j_call: TRBJ2-3
v_call: TRBV20-1
d_call: .
cdr3_length: 14
clone_size: .
cdr3_nt: TGCAGTGCTGCTCGAAAGCGGCGCACAGATACGCAGTATTTT
cdr3_aa: CSAARKRRTDTQYF